Listed below are T cell receptor beta chains from one sample, sequenced in a study of T-cell reconstitution after alpha-beta-depleted transplantation in children. TCRdb called the PCR reads again in MiXCR, with one record for every CDR3 protein. The sample holds some 530,000 distinct CDR3 sequences; 12% are singletons and the top ten take more than 5.5%. The specimen was PBMCs from the stem cell graft donor, collected from the stem cell graft. The receptors derive from a human donor who donated a stem cell graft to a child with combined immunodeficiency. Both conserved end residues are part of each CDR3. Each record gives: D gene, clone size, CDR3 length, V gene, J gene, CDR3 protein, CDR3 DNA. D genes are given only for firm matches. Size values are once, few and many counts, or a class for expanded clones, and some rows have none.

d_call: -; clone_size: many; cdr3_length: 15; v_call: TRBV2; j_call: TRBJ1-3; cdr3_aa: CASSQPGRSGNTIYF; cdr3_nt: TGTGCCAGCAGTCAGCCGGGCCGCTCTGGAAACACCATATATTTT
d_call: -; clone_size: few; cdr3_length: 13; v_call: TRBV11-1; j_call: TRBJ2-7; cdr3_aa: CASSFTTDYEQYF; cdr3_nt: TGTGCCAGCAGCTTTACGACAGACTACGAGCAGTACTTC
d_call: -; clone_size: few; cdr3_length: 14; v_call: TRBV12-3/TRBV12-4; j_call: TRBJ2-7; cdr3_aa: CASSLRGRGDEQYF; cdr3_nt: TGTGCCAGCAGTTTACGCGGTAGGGGCGACGAGCAGTACTTC
d_call: TRBD1; clone_size: -; cdr3_length: 16; v_call: TRBV9; j_call: TRBJ1-1; cdr3_aa: CASSVGGQGINTEAFF; cdr3_nt: TGTGCCAGCAGCGTAGGGGGACAGGGTATAAACACTGAAGCTTTCTTT
d_call: -; clone_size: many; cdr3_length: 16; v_call: TRBV7-9; j_call: TRBJ2-1; cdr3_aa: CASTKVGGSSYNEQFF; cdr3_nt: TGTGCCAGCACCAAGGTCGGGGGAAGCTCCTACAATGAGCAGTTCTTC
d_call: -; clone_size: many; cdr3_length: 16; v_call: TRBV15; j_call: TRBJ2-2; cdr3_aa: CATSRDPSTNTGELFF; cdr3_nt: TGTGCCACCAGCAGAGACCCCAGCACGAACACCGGGGAGCTGTTTTTT
d_call: -; clone_size: few; cdr3_length: 15; v_call: TRBV15; j_call: TRBJ2-3; cdr3_aa: CATSRDAGSTDTQYF; cdr3_nt: TGTGCCACCAGCAGAGATGCAGGGAGCACAGATACGCAGTATTTT
d_call: TRBD1; clone_size: few; cdr3_length: 16; v_call: TRBV12-3/TRBV12-4; j_call: TRBJ2-2; cdr3_aa: CASSPARGRRPGELFF; cdr3_nt: TGTGCCAGCAGCCCTGCGAGGGGGCGAAGACCCGGGGAGCTGTTTTTT
d_call: TRBD1; clone_size: -; cdr3_length: 15; v_call: TRBV4-3; j_call: TRBJ2-7; cdr3_aa: CASSQEKTGAWEQYF; cdr3_nt: TGCGCCAGCAGCCAAGAGAAGACAGGGGCGTGGGAGCAGTACTTC
d_call: TRBD2; clone_size: many; cdr3_length: 20; v_call: TRBV5-1; j_call: TRBJ2-1; cdr3_aa: CASSSWYPPGTSGSSNEQFF; cdr3_nt: TGCGCCAGCAGCTCGTGGTATCCACCCGGGACTAGCGGGAGTAGCAATGAGCAGTTCTTC
d_call: -; clone_size: -; cdr3_length: 14; v_call: TRBV6-2/TRBV6-3; j_call: TRBJ1-1; cdr3_aa: CASSYYGRGTEAFF; cdr3_nt: TGTGCCAGCAGTTACTACGGGCGTGGGACTGAAGCTTTCTTT